The clone carrying this TCR beta chain was seen once. The sample belongs to a study of blood T cell repertoires in COVID-19. For the study at large: Samples representing acute and convalescent COVID-19 were sourced from the United States, Italy and Spain. Nucleic acid was either cDNA or gDNA, and it came from T cells, B-cell-depleted T cells, or PBMCs.

In the original processing: Estimation of nucleated cell counts relied on the amplification of reference gene primers. Only in-frame clones appear in the TCRdb table, and some are missing; sequencing was by immunoSEQ multiplex PCR. The V and J calls and clone size come from that table; D and trimming were worked out from the DNA. The sample contains around 39,000 clones, approximately 89% of which appear only once. The sequence came from a human donor in a cohort sampled during active COVID-19. Sequencing was carried out using peripheral blood.

The CDR3 region is CASSLMGQSSYEQYF. DNA for the CDR3: TGTGCCAGCAGCTTGATGGGGCAGAGCTCCTACGAGCAGTACTTC. This chain links TRBV5-4 with TRBJ2-7; tentative D call: TRBD1 (5 bases). V shed 1 base and J shed 0 bases, with 11 bases lying between them. The CDR3 covers 15 residues. Germline-derived CDR1 and CDR2 are SGHNT and YYREEE (reference sequence).